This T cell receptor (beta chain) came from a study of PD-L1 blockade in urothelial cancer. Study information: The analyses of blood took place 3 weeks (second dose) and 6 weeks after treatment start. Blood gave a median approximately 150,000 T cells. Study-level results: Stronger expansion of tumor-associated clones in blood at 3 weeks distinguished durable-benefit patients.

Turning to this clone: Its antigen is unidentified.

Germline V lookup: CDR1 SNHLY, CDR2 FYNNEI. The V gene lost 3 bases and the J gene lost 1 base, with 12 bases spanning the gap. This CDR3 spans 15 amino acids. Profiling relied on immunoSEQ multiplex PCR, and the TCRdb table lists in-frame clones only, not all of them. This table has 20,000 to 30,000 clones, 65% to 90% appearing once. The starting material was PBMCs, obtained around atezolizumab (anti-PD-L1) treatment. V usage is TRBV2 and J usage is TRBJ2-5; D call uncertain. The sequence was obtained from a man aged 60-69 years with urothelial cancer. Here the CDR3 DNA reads TGTGCCAGCAGTGAGAACAGTATTAGCCAAGAGACCCAGTACTTC. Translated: CASSENSISQETQYF.